This is a list of T cell receptor beta chains from one sample in a study of T cells in Graves' hyperthyroidism and ophthalmopathy. One entry per CDR3 protein, called by TCRdb with MiXCR from the multiplex PCR reads. The repertoire holds some 340,000 distinct CDR3 sequences, with roughly 13% as singletons. The sequencing sample was made of blood. The origin of the receptors is a woman aged 40 to 50 with Graves' ophthalmopathy. The CDR3 runs from the conserved cysteine through the conserved F or W. The D gene is left open where the match is weak. The listing skips clone size in some rows; elsewhere it reads once, few, many or a size class.

abundance: once
j_gene: TRBJ2-5
d_gene: TRBD2
v_gene: TRBV5-1
CDR3aa: CASSLAASGETQYF
CDR3nt: TGCGCCAGCAGCTTGGCGGCTAGCGGCGAGACCCAGTACTTC

abundance: many
j_gene: TRBJ1-5
d_gene: TRBD1
v_gene: TRBV10-3
CDR3aa: CAISEGTVDQPQHF
CDR3nt: TGTGCCATCAGCGAGGGGACAGTAGATCAGCCCCAGCATTTT

abundance: many
j_gene: TRBJ2-1
d_gene: NA
v_gene: TRBV29-1
CDR3aa: CSVDSKNEQFF
CDR3nt: TGCAGCGTTGACAGCAAAAATGAGCAGTTCTTC

abundance: few
j_gene: TRBJ2-1
d_gene: NA
v_gene: TRBV3-1
CDR3aa: CASSQADNEQFF
CDR3nt: TGTGCCAGCAGCCAAGCCGACAATGAGCAGTTCTTC

abundance: NA
j_gene: TRBJ2-2
d_gene: NA
v_gene: TRBV5-1
CDR3aa: CASSMQGGSYTGELFF
CDR3nt: TGCGCCAGCAGCATGCAAGGGGGGAGCTACACCGGGGAGCTGTTTTTT

abundance: many
j_gene: TRBJ2-7
d_gene: NA
v_gene: TRBV7-9
CDR3aa: CASSFNNEQYF
CDR3nt: TGTGCCAGCAGCTTTAACAACGAGCAGTACTTC

abundance: many
j_gene: TRBJ2-1
d_gene: NA
v_gene: TRBV30
CDR3aa: CAWSPQYNEQFF
CDR3nt: TGTGCCTGGTCCCCCCAGTACAATGAGCAGTTCTTC

abundance: many
j_gene: TRBJ2-7
d_gene: NA
v_gene: TRBV4-2
CDR3aa: CASSQVKGAEYEQYF
CDR3nt: TGTGCCAGCAGCCAAGTTAAGGGCGCGGAATACGAGCAGTACTTC

abundance: many
j_gene: TRBJ2-5
d_gene: TRBD2
v_gene: TRBV28
CDR3aa: CASSSPSGSGNEETQYF
CDR3nt: TGTGCCAGCAGCTCACCTTCGGGCAGCGGGAATGAGGAGACCCAGTACTTC

abundance: few
j_gene: TRBJ2-7
d_gene: TRBD2
v_gene: TRBV6-1
CDR3aa: CASSFPDRGTSGSEQYF
CDR3nt: TGTGCCAGCAGCTTTCCCGACCGGGGGACTAGCGGGAGCGAGCAGTACTTC

abundance: few
j_gene: TRBJ2-7
d_gene: NA
v_gene: TRBV9
CDR3aa: CASSVAAGIHYEQYF
CDR3nt: TGTGCCAGCAGCGTAGCCGCAGGGATCCACTACGAGCAGTACTTC

abundance: many
j_gene: TRBJ2-3
d_gene: TRBD2
v_gene: TRBV5-6
CDR3aa: CASSFLGEGFTDTQYF
CDR3nt: TGTGCCAGCAGCTTCTTGGGGGAGGGGTTCACAGATACGCAGTATTTT

abundance: many
j_gene: TRBJ1-1
d_gene: NA
v_gene: TRBV30
CDR3aa: CAWSVNREAVTEAFF
CDR3nt: TGTGCCTGGAGTGTAAATAGGGAAGCGGTCACTGAAGCTTTCTTT

abundance: few
j_gene: TRBJ2-2
d_gene: NA
v_gene: TRBV5-6
CDR3aa: CASSWTANTGELFF
CDR3nt: TGTGCCAGCAGCTGGACGGCGAACACCGGGGAGCTGTTTTTT

abundance: many
j_gene: TRBJ2-3
d_gene: NA
v_gene: TRBV6-1
CDR3aa: CASREGGRATDTQYF
CDR3nt: TGTGCCAGCAGAGAGGGGGGACGAGCAACAGATACGCAGTATTTT

abundance: many
j_gene: TRBJ1-5
d_gene: NA
v_gene: TRBV10-2
CDR3aa: CASSESNLSNQPQHF
CDR3nt: TGCGCCAGCAGTGAGTCCAACCTAAGCAATCAGCCCCAGCATTTT

abundance: many
j_gene: TRBJ2-1
d_gene: TRBD2
v_gene: TRBV10-3
CDR3aa: CAISGTSGHNEQFF
CDR3nt: TGTGCCATCAGTGGCACTAGCGGGCACAATGAGCAGTTCTTC

abundance: many
j_gene: TRBJ1-2
d_gene: NA
v_gene: TRBV27
CDR3aa: CASSPTPGGGNYGYTF
CDR3nt: TGTGCCAGCAGTCCCACCCCCGGGGGAGGTAACTATGGCTACACCTTC